This is a list of T cell receptor beta chains from one sample in a study of OX40 agonist ivuxolimab in advanced cancers. Using immunoSEQ multiplex PCR, the repertoire was profiled, and TCRdb retains in-frame clones only, with some absent. The sample holds 40,000 to 60,000 clones, about 87% seen once. The source was CD4+ or CD8+ T cells sorted from blood, collected in a trial of the OX40 agonist ivuxolimab. These receptors all come from an adult with an advanced solid tumor such as melanoma, head and neck, liver or kidney cancer. Each CDR3 is given with its conserved first and last residue. D genes are given only for firm matches. A row's size may be missing; if present it is once, few, many or a size class.

D,V,J,size,CDR3,DNA
-,TRBV28,TRBJ1-1,-,CASSSVTVNTEAFF,TGTGCCAGCAGCTCGGTGACAGTGAACACTGAAGCTTTCTTT
TRBD2,TRBV7-6,TRBJ2-1,many,CASSLESSGGWSEQFF,TGTGCCAGCAGCTTGGAATCTAGCGGGGGGTGGAGTGAGCAGTTCTTC
-,TRBV7-2,TRBJ1-3,-,CASSLVQVGAFSSGNTIYF,TGTGCCAGCAGCTTAGTACAGGTTGGCGCCTTTTCTTCGGGAAACACCATATATTTT
TRBD1,TRBV9,TRBJ2-7,once,CASSVEGTVLTEQYF,TGTGCCAGCAGCGTAGAGGGGACAGTCCTTACGGAGCAGTACTTC
TRBD2,TRBV11-2,TRBJ2-3,-,CASSPPGREGDTQYF,TGTGCCAGCAGCCCCCCGGGGAGGGAGGGGGATACGCAGTATTTT
-,TRBV2,TRBJ2-3,-,CASSGWGQVTDTQYF,TGTGCCAGCAGTGGTTGGGGGCAAGTCACAGATACGCAGTATTTT
-,TRBV18,TRBJ1-4,-,CASSPLAGRGEKLFF,TGTGCCAGCTCACCCCTCGCGGGGAGAGGCGAAAAACTGTTTTTT
TRBD2,TRBV6-5,TRBJ2-1,-,CASNPLAGPTNEQFF,TGTGCCAGCAATCCGCTAGCGGGCCCTACCAATGAGCAGTTCTTC
TRBD1,TRBV27,TRBJ1-2,-,CASRNILSGGQGKINYGYTF,TGTGCCAGCAGGAACATTCTATCTGGAGGACAGGGCAAAATAAACTATGGCTACACCTTC
-,TRBV7-8,TRBJ2-5,-,CASSLSLPETQYF,TGTGCCAGCAGCCTAAGTCTCCCAGAGACCCAGTACTTC
-,TRBV5-4,TRBJ2-2,-,CASSLWGTTGELFF,TGTGCCAGCAGCTTGTGGGGGACCACCGGGGAGCTGTTTTTT
-,TRBV27,TRBJ2-5,-,CASSGNRYGLRETQYF,TGTGCCAGCAGTGGCAACCGCTACGGGTTGCGCGAGACCCAGTACTTC
-,TRBV28,TRBJ2-4,-,CASSEGFAIQYF,TGTGCCAGCAGTGAGGGGTTTGCCATTCAGTACTTC
-,TRBV6-5,TRBJ1-1,-,CASSPSSYMNTEAFF,TGTGCCAGCAGTCCTTCTAGTTACATGAACACTGAAGCTTTCTTT
TRBD2,TRBV4-3,TRBJ2-5,-,CASSPGGLGETQYF,TGCGCCAGCAGCCCGGGGGGGCTCGGCGAGACCCAGTACTTC
-,TRBV7-9,TRBJ2-7,-,CASSQTVGSHLYEQYF,TGTGCCAGCAGCCAGACGGTAGGCAGTCATCTGTACGAGCAGTACTTC
-,TRBV10-2,TRBJ1-2,-,CASSEDRYGYTF,TGCGCCAGCAGTGAGGACAGATATGGCTACACCTTC
-,TRBV6-1,TRBJ1-2,-,CASDNQGPIHGYTF,TGTGCCAGCGACAATCAGGGGCCTATACATGGCTACACCTTC
-,TRBV7-8,TRBJ2-7,-,CASSLQPGGEQYF,TGTGCCAGCAGCTTACAGCCGGGCGGCGAGCAGTACTTC
TRBD1,TRBV2,TRBJ1-6,once,CASQIQGNSPLHF,TGTGCCAGCCAAATACAGGGGAATTCACCCCTCCACTTT
-,TRBV11-2,TRBJ2-2,-,CASSSDRTGAGELFF,TGTGCCAGCAGTTCCGACAGGACGGGGGCCGGGGAGCTGTTTTTT
-,TRBV13,TRBJ1-6,few,CASSFGQYNSPLHF,TGTGCCAGCAGCTTTGGACAGTATAATTCACCCCTCCACTTT
TRBD2,TRBV4-1,TRBJ2-1,-,CASSQGGLAGTFF,TGCGCCAGCAGCCAGGGGGGACTAGCGGGGACGTTCTTC
-,TRBV13,TRBJ2-1,-,CASSMRRRIIAEQFF,TGTGCCAGCAGCATGAGACGCAGGATAATTGCTGAGCAGTTCTTC
-,TRBV4-3,TRBJ2-5,-,CASSQVGPSAETQYF,TGCGCCAGCAGCCAAGTTGGTCCCTCCGCGGAGACCCAGTACTTC
TRBD2,TRBV7-2,TRBJ2-1,-,CASSLKGLAGVRSYNEQFF,TGTGCCAGCAGCTTAAAGGGACTAGCGGGGGTACGGTCCTACAATGAGCAGTTCTTC
-,TRBV30,TRBJ2-7,-,CAWGPGPHEQYF,TGTGCCTGGGGTCCGGGACCCCACGAGCAGTACTTC
-,TRBV12-5,TRBJ1-2,-,CASGFGTDYGYTF,TGTGCTAGTGGTTTCGGGACGGACTATGGCTACACCTTC